Listed here are 7 T cell receptor beta chains from one sample, sequenced in a study of beta chain features in type 1 diabetes. The whole isolated RNA underwent reverse transcription, so sequencing captured expressed TCRB transcripts. Repertoires were generated with immunoSEQ multiplex PCR, while TCRdb's copy carries only in-frame clones and drops some. The sample holds approximately 470,000 clones, 30% seen once. Sample: naive CD4+ T cells from blood. Receptors originate from a man aged 18 to 29 in good health.

This chain connects TRBV7-2 to TRBJ2-7; D is uncertain. CDR1 is SGHTA and CDR2 is FQGNSA in the germline V gene. The CDR3 contains 15 residues. Trimming stripped 1 base from V and 2 bases from J, with 12 bases between. The CDR3 region has the DNA TGTGCCAGCAGCTTAGTGAGGATTGGGACCTACGAGCAGTACTTC. Encoded protein: CASSLVRIGTYEQYF.

The chain is built from TRBV6-1 and TRBJ2-5, with no clear D. CDR3 size: 15 residues. V dropped 1 base and J dropped 5 bases, with 14 bases sitting between them. Germline values: CDR1 MNHNS, CDR2 SASEGT. CDR3 nucleotides: TGTGCCAGCAGTGAAGTTGGCTTAACGGCGGAGACCCAGTACTTC. Amino acids: CASSEVGLTAETQYF.

This chain connects TRBV18 to TRBJ2-5; tentatively, D is TRBD2 (6 bases). The CDR3 is 16 amino acids. V shed 4 bases and J shed 1 base, with 16 bases lying between them. Germline assignment: CDR1 KGHSH and CDR2 LQKENI. Here the CDR3 DNA reads TGTGCCAGCTCACTCAATCAAGGAGGGCTCCAAGAGACCCAGTACTTC. Its translation is CASSLNQGGLQETQYF. Full variable domain (missing parts from reference TRBV18 and TRBJ2-5): NAGVMQNPRHLVRRRGQEARLRCSPMKGHSHVYWYRQLPEEGLKFMVYLQKENIIDESGMPKERFSAEFPKEGPSILRIQQVVRGDSAAYFCASSLNQGGLQETQYFGPGTRLLVL.

V gene TRBV2 combines with J gene TRBJ2-1, with TRBD2 identical over 13 bases. V gave up 7 bases and J gave up 9 bases; unmatched junction bases: 9. The CDR3 is 15 amino acids. Germline V gives CDR1 SNHLY, CDR2 FYNNEI. The DNA of the CDR3 is TGTGCCAGCACCCCCCGGACTAGCGGGAGTAGTGAGCAGTTCTTC. As protein: CASTPRTSGSSEQFF.

This clone was seen more than once but under ten times. This rearrangement joins TRBV29-1 to TRBJ1-1, with D maybe TRBD1 (5 bases). Trimming took 8 bases from V and 1 from J, leaving 17 bases between them. The CDR3 has 14 residues. CDR1 and CDR2 (germline): SQVTM, ANQGSEA. The CDR3 DNA reads TGCAGCTCCTATGTCCCGGGACGGAACACTGAAGCTTTCTTT. It specifies CSSYVPGRNTEAFF.

This chain connects TRBV4-3 to TRBJ2-1, with 11 bases lining up with TRBD2. V lost 0 bases, J lost 8 bases, and 3 bases stayed unmatched. Per the germline V gene, CDR1 is LGHNA and CDR2 is YSLEER. The CDR3 totals 15 residues. CDR3 in amino acids: CASSQDLAGGDEQFF. DNA of the CDR3: TGCGCCAGCAGCCAAGATCTAGCGGGAGGCGATGAGCAGTTCTTC.

This clone was picked up a small number of times. The chain recombines TRBV5-1 with TRBJ2-5, with D unresolved. Germline V gene data show CDR1 as SGHRS and CDR2 as YFSETQ. With 1 base removed from V and 2 bases from J, the gap between germline ends came to 9 bases. The CDR3 contains 14 residues. The CDR3 here is CASSLNGKQETQYF. The CDR3 coding sequence is TGCGCCAGCAGCTTGAATGGTAAACAAGAGACCCAGTACTTC.